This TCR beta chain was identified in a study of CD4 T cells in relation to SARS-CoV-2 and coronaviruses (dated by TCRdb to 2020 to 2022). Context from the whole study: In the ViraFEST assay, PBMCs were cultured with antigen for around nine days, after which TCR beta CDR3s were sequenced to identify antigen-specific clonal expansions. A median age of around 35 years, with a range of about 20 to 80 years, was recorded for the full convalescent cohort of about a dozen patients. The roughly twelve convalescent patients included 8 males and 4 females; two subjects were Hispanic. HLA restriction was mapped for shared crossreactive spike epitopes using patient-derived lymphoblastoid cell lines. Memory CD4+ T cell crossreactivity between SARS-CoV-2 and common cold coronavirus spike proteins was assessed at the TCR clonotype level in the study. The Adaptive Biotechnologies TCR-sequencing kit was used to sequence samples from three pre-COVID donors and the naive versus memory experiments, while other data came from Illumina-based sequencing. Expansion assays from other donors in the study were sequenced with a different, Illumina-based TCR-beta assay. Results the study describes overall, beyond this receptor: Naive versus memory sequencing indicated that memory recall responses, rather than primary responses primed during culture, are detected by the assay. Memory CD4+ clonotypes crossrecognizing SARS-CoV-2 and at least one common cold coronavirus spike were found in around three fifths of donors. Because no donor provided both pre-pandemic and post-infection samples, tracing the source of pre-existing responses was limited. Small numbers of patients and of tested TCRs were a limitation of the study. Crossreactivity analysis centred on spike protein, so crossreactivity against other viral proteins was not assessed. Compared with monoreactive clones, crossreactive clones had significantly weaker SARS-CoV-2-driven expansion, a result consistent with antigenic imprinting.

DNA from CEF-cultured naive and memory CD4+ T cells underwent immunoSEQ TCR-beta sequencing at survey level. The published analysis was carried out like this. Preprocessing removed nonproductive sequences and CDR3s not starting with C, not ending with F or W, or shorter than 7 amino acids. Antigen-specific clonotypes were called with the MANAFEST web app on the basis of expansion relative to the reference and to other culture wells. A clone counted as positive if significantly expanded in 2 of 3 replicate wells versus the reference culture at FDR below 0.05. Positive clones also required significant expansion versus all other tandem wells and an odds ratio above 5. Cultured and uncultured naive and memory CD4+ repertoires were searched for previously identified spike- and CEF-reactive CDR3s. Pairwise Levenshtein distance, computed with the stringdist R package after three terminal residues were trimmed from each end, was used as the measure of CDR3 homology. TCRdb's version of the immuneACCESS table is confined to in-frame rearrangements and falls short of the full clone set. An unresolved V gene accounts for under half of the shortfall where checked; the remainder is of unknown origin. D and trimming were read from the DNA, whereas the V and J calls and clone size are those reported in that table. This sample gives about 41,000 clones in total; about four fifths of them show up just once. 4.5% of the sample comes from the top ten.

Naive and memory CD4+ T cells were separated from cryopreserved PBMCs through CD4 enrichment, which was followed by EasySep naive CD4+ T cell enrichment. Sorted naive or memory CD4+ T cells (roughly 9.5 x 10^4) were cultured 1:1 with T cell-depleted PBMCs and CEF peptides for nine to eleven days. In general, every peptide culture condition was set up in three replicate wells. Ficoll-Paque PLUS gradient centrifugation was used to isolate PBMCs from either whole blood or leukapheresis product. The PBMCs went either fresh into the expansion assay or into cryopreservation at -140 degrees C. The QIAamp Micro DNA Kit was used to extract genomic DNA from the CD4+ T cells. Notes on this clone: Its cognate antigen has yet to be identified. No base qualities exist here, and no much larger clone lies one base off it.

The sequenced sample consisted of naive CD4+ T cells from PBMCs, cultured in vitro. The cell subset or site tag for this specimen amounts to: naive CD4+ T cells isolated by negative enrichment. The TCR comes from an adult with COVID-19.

The CDR3 is CAISEQDNQPQHF. The DNA sequence is given as TGTGCCATCAGTGAACAGGACAATCAGCCCCAGCATTTT. The sequence links TRBV10-3 to TRBJ1-5; the D segment could be TRBD1, given 5 matching bases. There are 13 amino acids in the CDR3, from cysteine to phenylalanine inclusive. Left in the record is the CDR3 DNA by itself, 39 bases read in frame from the first base. Cut back by 3 bases and 3 bases, the V and J ends lie 6 bases apart. CDR1 ENHRY and CDR2 SYGVKD were looked up in the germline V gene.